This T cell receptor (beta chain) was observed in a study of CD8 T cells in Susac syndrome. Study conclusions and caveats: Acknowledgment was made by the study that its TCR sequencing and HLA analysis involved a relatively small number of individuals.

The CDR3 spans 16 residues. V gave up 4 bases and J gave up 4 bases, with 19 bases separating them. Germline CDR1 reads LNHNV; CDR2 reads YYDKDF (reference sequence). It was with random hexamers that roughly 0.5 to 1 ug RNA was reverse transcribed. Across 54 Vbeta and 13 Jbeta, immunoSEQ multiplex PCR amplified TCR beta CDR3. TCRdb re-called the immunoSEQ multiplex PCR reads with MiXCR, one entry per CDR3 protein. The top ten clones hold approximately 0.098% of a sample with under 200,000 distinct CDR3 sequences, approximately 93% of them seen once. CD8+ and CD4+ T cells from blood underwent TCR beta sequencing. FACS enriched CD8+ TEMRA cells, while bulk CD8+ and CD4+ were negatively isolated. Note on this clonotype: Antigen unknown.

This TCR was sampled from a human donor in good health. The sample was CD4+ T cells from PBMCs. The V and J genes are TRBV15 and TRBJ2-5; tentative D call: TRBD2 (6 bases). CDR3 nucleotides: TGTGCCACCAGCACGACCCGGGGGTCGGTGGGAGAGACCCAGTACTTC. This translates into CATSTTRGSVGETQYF.